The sequence of this T cell receptor beta chain was determined in a study of T cell repertoires in cytomegalovirus infection (dated by TCRdb to between 2017 and 2020). Some background on the complete study: The peptide stimulations were aimed at well-studied HLA-B-restricted epitopes as well as recently identified HLA-C-restricted CMV epitopes, whose presentation resists viral immunomodulation. Because public TCR beta signatures pointed to carriage of CMV infection together with the matching HLA type, the HLA type of each donor mattered for the analysis. Overall study outcomes, separate from this receptor: The ex vivo response was dominated by HLA-C-restricted CMV-specific TCR beta clonotypes, and the single most frequent clonotype in two of eight donors was supplied by these HLA-C-restricted clonotypes. In both this cohort and an independent cohort of 352 donors, the cumulative frequency of public TCR beta family members distinguished carriers of CMV infection plus the relevant HLA type.

Per the publication, the treatment or condition label means: in vitro stimulation with specific CMV peptide epitopes to enrich CMV-specific T cells. This clonotype has just a few counts. Which antigen it targets is not known. The sample holds no much larger clone one base away, and base qualities are not on file. The sequencing machine was an Illumina HiSeq 1500. Clones were called with MiXCR by TCRdb after fastp trimmed the public reads at Q25, and only in-frame beta chains were retained. Rows merge per CDR3 protein into single entries with the most common DNA and genes. This sample has under 120,000 distinct CDR3 sequences in its table, and less than 55% of those were observed once. Clones ranked in the top ten supply about two thirds of the sample. The CDR1 and CDR2 encoded by the germline V gene are MGHRA and YSYEKL. Its CDR3 holds 15 amino acids, cysteine through phenylalanine. CDR3 DNA is the only sequence kept; it has 45 bases, read in frame from the first base. The germline V end is reduced by 6 bases and the J end by 4 bases; junction bases left unmatched: 11.

The chain uses TRBV4-1 and TRBJ2-7, with 8 junctional bases fitting TRBD1. Sequencing was performed on CD8+ T cells from cultured PBMCs, taken from culture after CMV antigen stimulation. The receptor was derived from a human donor in good health (CMV status not recorded). Some clones in this sample may be carry-over from other donors' samples. The sequenced DNA is TGCGCCAGCAGTTACTCCGGGACAGGCTATTACGAGCAGTACTTC. This encodes CASSYSGTGYYEQYF.